Following are 12 T cell receptor beta chains from one sample sequenced in a study of OX40 agonist ivuxolimab in advanced cancers. The repertoire was sequenced with immunoSEQ multiplex PCR; TCRdb's copy has only in-frame clones and lacks some. The table records more than 65,000 clones, about 91% of them present only once. This specimen consisted of CD4+ or CD8+ T cells sorted from blood, obtained in a trial of the OX40 agonist ivuxolimab. The origin of the receptors is an adult with an advanced solid tumor such as melanoma, head and neck, liver or kidney cancer.

The chain recombines TRBV4-1 with TRBJ1-2; D unresolved. This CDR3 contains 14 residues. V lost 1 base, J lost 7 bases, and 13 bases lay in between. Looked up from germline, CDR1 is MGHRA and CDR2 is YSYEKL. CDR3 DNA: TGCGCCAGCAGCCAAGTAGTTATAACCGGTGGCTACACCTTC. It yields the protein CASSQVVITGGYTF.

The CDR3 sequence is CASSLVRGAYEQYF. In nucleotides, the CDR3 is TGTGCCAGCAGCTTGGTTAGGGGCGCCTACGAGCAGTACTTC. The J gene is TRBJ2-7, the V gene TRBV5-6; TRBD1 is a possible D gene (5 bases). This CDR3 contains 14 residues. Trimming took off 0 bases at V and 2 bases at J, with 9 bases between the two ends. Per the germline V gene, CDR1 is SGHDT and CDR2 is YYEEEE.

The chain links TRBV18 to TRBJ2-7, with a possible D match to TRBD2 (7 bases). Germline V gene sequence: CDR1 KGHSH, CDR2 LQKENI. This CDR3 comprises 14 residues. V was clipped by 6 bases and J by 1 base, with 13 bases between them. The DNA for the CDR3 is TGTGCCAGCTCCTCCGGGGGGCGGTCCTACGAGCAGTACTTC. It codes for CASSSGGRSYEQYF.

The rearrangement uses TRBV2 and TRBJ2-2; 7 bases line up with TRBD2. This CDR3 region has 14 residues. CDR1 and CDR2 from the germline V gene are SNHLY and FYNNEI. Trimming cost V 8 bases and J 4 bases; bases outside gene matches: 7. The CDR3 DNA follows: TGTGCCAGCGGGAGGGAGGGAACCACCGGGGAGCTGTTTTTT. Its protein is CASGREGTTGELFF.

The chain combines TRBV6-6 with TRBJ1-1, with D perhaps matching TRBD1 (6 bases). V was trimmed by 6 bases and J by 3 bases, leaving 11 bases between them. The CDR3 is 13 residues long. Germline V CDR1 and CDR2: MNHNY, SVGAGI (reference sequence). The CDR3, as DNA: TGTGCCAGCAGATGGGGGCGCGACACTGAAGCTTTCTTT. This translates into CASRWGRDTEAFF.

The rearrangement uses TRBV19 and TRBJ2-1, with 7 bases identical to TRBD1. Germline V gene data show CDR1 as LNHDA and CDR2 as SQIVND (reference sequence). The CDR3 sequence is 14 residues long. The J segment lost 2 bases and the V segment lost 7 bases, leaving 5 bases of the junction unmatched. DNA for the CDR3: TGTGCCAGTAATCGACAGGGAGCCTACAATGAGCAGTTCTTC. Translation gives CASNRQGAYNEQFF.

The V gene is TRBV5-5, the J gene TRBJ1-1; D gene ambiguous. Germline V CDR1 and CDR2: SGHKS, YYEKEE (reference sequence). CDR3 size: 14 residues. V was clipped by 4 bases and J by 0 bases, with 10 bases between them. This CDR3 is CASSGTNMNTEAFF. In nucleotides, the CDR3 is TGTGCCAGCAGCGGAACAAACATGAACACTGAAGCTTTCTTT.

This clone was counted a few times. The chain uses TRBV5-1 and TRBJ1-3; D gene uncertain. The V gene's germline CDR1 is SGHRS and CDR2 YFSETQ. V lost 4 bases, J lost 0 bases, and 17 bases lay in between. The CDR3 runs 17 residues. CDR3 protein: CASSPKFSLASGNTIYF. As DNA, the CDR3 is TGCGCCAGCAGCCCAAAATTTTCCCTAGCCTCTGGAAACACCATATATTTT.

The chain uses TRBV6-4 and TRBJ1-1; 8 bases fit TRBD1. The V gene's germline CDR1 is MRHNA and CDR2 SNTAGT. The CDR3 covers 14 residues. V trimming: 5 bases; J trimming: 3 bases; junction bases outside the gene matches: 5. The CDR3 bases are TGTGCCAGCAGTCGCGGGACAGGTTACACTGAAGCTTTCTTT. Protein product: CASSRGTGYTEAFF.

The rearrangement links TRBV5-1 to TRBJ2-1; D remains ambiguous. The CDR3 spans 15 residues. Germline V gene lookup returns CDR1 SGHRS and CDR2 YFSETQ. Trimming removed 0 bases at V and 0 bases at J, with 7 bases between. The CDR3 region is CASSLGGISYNEQFF. The CDR3 region has the DNA TGCGCCAGCAGCTTGGGCGGAATCTCCTACAATGAGCAGTTCTTC.

Here the CDR3 reads CASSLRGGNTIYF. CDR3 coding DNA: TGTGCCAGCAGCCTCCGAGGGGGAAACACCATATATTTT. This sequence joins TRBV27 and TRBJ1-3, with D hard to call. From germline, CDR1 is MNHEY and CDR2 SMNVEV (reference sequence). V lost 6 bases and J lost 4, with 10 bases in between. This CDR3 is 13 amino acids long.

The V and J genes are TRBV15 and TRBJ2-2, with D perhaps TRBD1 or TRBD2 (5 bases each). Looked up from germline, CDR1 is LNHNV and CDR2 is YYDKDF (reference sequence). V shed 5 bases and J shed 1 base, with 17 bases lying between them. This CDR3 region has 17 residues. DNA of the CDR3: TGTGCCACCAGCGGAGCGAGGGGCTACTTGAACACCGGGGAGCTGTTTTTT. Its protein product is CATSGARGYLNTGELFF.